Listed below are T cell receptor beta chains from one sample, sequenced in a study of T cell changes during pregnancy in multiple sclerosis. Data came from immunoSEQ multiplex PCR; TCRdb stores just in-frame clones and leaves some out. This sample has around 42,000 clones, with approximately 88% found just once. The sequences come from peripheral blood, collected in the first trimester of pregnancy. These receptors came from a female donor in good health, enrolled as a control in a pregnancy study. CDR3s include the opening cysteine and the closing phenylalanine or tryptophan. Each record gives: D gene, V gene, J gene, clone size, CDR3 DNA, CDR3 protein. A D gene is named only where the DNA matches it firmly. Rows may omit the clone size; those that give it use once, few, many or a size class.

D gene: .
V gene: TRBV7-3
J gene: TRBJ2-1
clone size: .
CDR3 DNA: TGTGCCAGCAGCTTAACAGGGGCTGAGCAGTTCTTC
CDR3 protein: CASSLTGAEQFF

D gene: TRBD2
V gene: TRBV29-1
J gene: TRBJ2-7
clone size: .
CDR3 DNA: TGCAGCGTTGGACTAGCGGGGAACTACGAGCAGTACTTC
CDR3 protein: CSVGLAGNYEQYF

D gene: .
V gene: TRBV7-2
J gene: TRBJ2-5
clone size: .
CDR3 DNA: TGTGCCAGCAGCGTAGGGGGGGGGACCTTCGAGACCCAGTACTTC
CDR3 protein: CASSVGGGTFETQYF

D gene: .
V gene: TRBV9
J gene: TRBJ2-3
clone size: .
CDR3 DNA: TGTGCCAGCAGCGACGACAGGCCCACAGATACGCAGTATTTT
CDR3 protein: CASSDDRPTDTQYF

D gene: TRBD1
V gene: TRBV5-1
J gene: TRBJ1-6
clone size: .
CDR3 DNA: TGCGCCAGCAGCTTGTCCGACAGGGCTAACTCACCCCTCCACTTT
CDR3 protein: CASSLSDRANSPLHF

D gene: TRBD2
V gene: TRBV7-2
J gene: TRBJ2-7
clone size: .
CDR3 DNA: TGTGCCAGCAGCTTAAGATTAGCGGGTTCCTACGAGCAGTACTTC
CDR3 protein: CASSLRLAGSYEQYF

D gene: .
V gene: TRBV19
J gene: TRBJ1-4
clone size: .
CDR3 DNA: TGTGCCAGTAGAAAACGCCACAGGGACCGAGAAAAACTGTTTTTT
CDR3 protein: CASRKRHRDREKLFF

D gene: TRBD2
V gene: TRBV15
J gene: TRBJ2-1
clone size: .
CDR3 DNA: TGTGCCACCAGCAGATCACGGCTAGCGGGAGTCGATGAGCAGTTCTTC
CDR3 protein: CATSRSRLAGVDEQFF

D gene: .
V gene: TRBV11-1
J gene: TRBJ2-5
clone size: .
CDR3 DNA: TGTGCCAGCAGCCGCCCTGCACGAGGAAAGGGGCAAGAGACCCAGTACTTC
CDR3 protein: CASSRPARGKGQETQYF

D gene: TRBD1
V gene: TRBV10-3
J gene: TRBJ1-3
clone size: .
CDR3 DNA: TGTGCCATCAGCGGGACAGACTCTGGAAACACCATATATTTT
CDR3 protein: CAISGTDSGNTIYF

D gene: TRBD1
V gene: TRBV6-6
J gene: TRBJ1-1
clone size: .
CDR3 DNA: TGTGCCAGCAGTACCCAGGGGGCTGAAGCTTTCTTT
CDR3 protein: CASSTQGAEAFF

D gene: .
V gene: TRBV9
J gene: TRBJ2-7
clone size: .
CDR3 DNA: TGTGCCAGCAGCGTAGCGGACGAGCAGTACTTC
CDR3 protein: CASSVADEQYF

D gene: .
V gene: TRBV25-1
J gene: TRBJ1-6
clone size: .
CDR3 DNA: TGTGCCAGCAGTGAATCGACCGGAGATAATTCACCCCTCCACTTT
CDR3 protein: CASSESTGDNSPLHF

D gene: TRBD1
V gene: TRBV6-1
J gene: TRBJ1-6
clone size: .
CDR3 DNA: TGTGCCAGCAGTGTACAGGGGGAAAACTCACCCCTCCACTTT
CDR3 protein: CASSVQGENSPLHF

D gene: TRBD2
V gene: TRBV7-3
J gene: TRBJ2-5
clone size: once
CDR3 DNA: TGTGCCAGCAGCTTATCTAGCGGGGTCGGACAAGAGACCCAGTACTTC
CDR3 protein: CASSLSSGVGQETQYF

D gene: .
V gene: TRBV19
J gene: TRBJ1-4
clone size: .
CDR3 DNA: TGTGCCACCGCCACTACTAACGCCGGTGAAAAACTGTTTTTT
CDR3 protein: CATATTNAGEKLFF

D gene: .
V gene: TRBV6-1
J gene: TRBJ1-4
clone size: once
CDR3 DNA: TGTGCCAGCAAATTGGACAGACCTAATGAAAAACTGTTTTTT
CDR3 protein: CASKLDRPNEKLFF

D gene: .
V gene: TRBV9
J gene: TRBJ1-3
clone size: .
CDR3 DNA: TGTGCCAGCAGCGTCGAGGAAAACACCATATATTTT
CDR3 protein: CASSVEENTIYF

D gene: TRBD2
V gene: TRBV7-2
J gene: TRBJ2-3
clone size: .
CDR3 DNA: TGTGCCAGCAGCTTACGGCGGACTAGCGGGGGCCCACCATCCTATACGCAGTATTTT
CDR3 protein: CASSLRRTSGGPPSYTQYF

D gene: TRBD1
V gene: TRBV6-5
J gene: TRBJ1-1
clone size: once
CDR3 DNA: TGTGCCAGCAGTTACCTTCAGGGGGGTCGAACTGAAGCTTTCTTT
CDR3 protein: CASSYLQGGRTEAFF

D gene: .
V gene: TRBV7-3
J gene: TRBJ2-1
clone size: .
CDR3 DNA: TGTGCCAGCCACGAGACAGCCTTATCCTACAATGAGCAGTTCTTC
CDR3 protein: CASHETALSYNEQFF

D gene: .
V gene: TRBV4-3
J gene: TRBJ1-2
clone size: .
CDR3 DNA: TGCGCCAGCAGCCAAGTAGGAGGGTCGCGTGGCTACACCTTC
CDR3 protein: CASSQVGGSRGYTF

D gene: .
V gene: TRBV4-1
J gene: TRBJ1-1
clone size: .
CDR3 DNA: TGCGCCAGCAGCCCCCGTATAGGGAGGGACACTGAAGCTTTCTTT
CDR3 protein: CASSPRIGRDTEAFF

D gene: .
V gene: TRBV20-1
J gene: TRBJ2-1
clone size: .
CDR3 DNA: TGCAGTGGGGCGACCTACAATGAGCAGTTCTTC
CDR3 protein: CSGATYNEQFF

D gene: TRBD1
V gene: TRBV6-6
J gene: TRBJ2-7
clone size: .
CDR3 DNA: TGTGCCAGCAGTTACCCGACAGGGTTGAGCTCCTACGAGCAGTACTTC
CDR3 protein: CASSYPTGLSSYEQYF

D gene: .
V gene: TRBV9
J gene: TRBJ2-1
clone size: .
CDR3 DNA: TGTGCCAGCAGCCCCGGTGAGGTTGAGCAGTTCTTC
CDR3 protein: CASSPGEVEQFF

D gene: TRBD1
V gene: TRBV19
J gene: TRBJ1-2
clone size: many
CDR3 DNA: TGTGCCAGTAGTATAGCCCCAGGGGGGATCGGTGGCTACACCTTC
CDR3 protein: CASSIAPGGIGGYTF

D gene: .
V gene: TRBV9
J gene: TRBJ1-1
clone size: few
CDR3 DNA: TGTGCCAGCAGCGTAGACGGTGACTCGAACACTGAAGCTTTCTTT
CDR3 protein: CASSVDGDSNTEAFF

D gene: .
V gene: TRBV7-2
J gene: TRBJ2-5
clone size: .
CDR3 DNA: TGTGCCAGCAGCCCTATGGGGGCAGCTTCCGAGACCCAGTACTTC
CDR3 protein: CASSPMGAASETQYF

D gene: .
V gene: TRBV28
J gene: TRBJ1-5
clone size: .
CDR3 DNA: TGTGCCAGCAGTTCCCCAGCCGGCGGGGTTAGCAATCAGCCCCAGCATTTT
CDR3 protein: CASSSPAGGVSNQPQHF

D gene: .
V gene: TRBV28
J gene: TRBJ2-7
clone size: .
CDR3 DNA: TGTGCCAGCAGTTTTGGCGCAGGAACCTACGAGCAGTACTTC
CDR3 protein: CASSFGAGTYEQYF

D gene: TRBD2
V gene: TRBV9
J gene: TRBJ2-1
clone size: .
CDR3 DNA: TGTGCCAGCACAGATAGCCCCGGGACTAGCTCAAATGAGCAGTTCTTC
CDR3 protein: CASTDSPGTSSNEQFF

D gene: TRBD1
V gene: TRBV5-1
J gene: TRBJ2-3
clone size: .
CDR3 DNA: TGCGCCAGCAGCTTGGTAAAGGGGGCGGCAGATACGCAGTATTTT
CDR3 protein: CASSLVKGAADTQYF

D gene: .
V gene: TRBV10-3
J gene: TRBJ2-7
clone size: .
CDR3 DNA: TGTGCCATCAGTGGGTTCAGGGGCGGTTCCTACGAGCAGTACTTC
CDR3 protein: CAISGFRGGSYEQYF

D gene: .
V gene: TRBV28
J gene: TRBJ1-2
clone size: .
CDR3 DNA: TGTGCCAGCAGTTTCACAGGTACTAACTATGGCTACACCTTC
CDR3 protein: CASSFTGTNYGYTF

D gene: TRBD2
V gene: TRBV27
J gene: TRBJ2-7
clone size: once
CDR3 DNA: TGTGCCAGCAGCCCTGGGGGGGGCTACGAGCAGTACTTC
CDR3 protein: CASSPGGGYEQYF

D gene: .
V gene: TRBV2
J gene: TRBJ2-3
clone size: .
CDR3 DNA: TGTGCCAGCAGTCCTTCGGATAGAGCGACAGATACGCAGTATTTT
CDR3 protein: CASSPSDRATDTQYF

D gene: .
V gene: TRBV20-1
J gene: TRBJ2-1
clone size: .
CDR3 DNA: TGCAGTGCTAGAGATTTGGGGGGGCAGTTCTTC
CDR3 protein: CSARDLGGQFF

D gene: .
V gene: TRBV10-1
J gene: TRBJ2-3
clone size: .
CDR3 DNA: TGCGCCAGCGCGAGAGGGGATACGCAGTATTTT
CDR3 protein: CASARGDTQYF

D gene: TRBD1
V gene: TRBV5-5
J gene: TRBJ2-7
clone size: .
CDR3 DNA: TGTGCCAGCAGCTTTGTGGGACAGGGCTCCTACGAGCAGTACTTC
CDR3 protein: CASSFVGQGSYEQYF

D gene: TRBD2
V gene: TRBV7-3
J gene: TRBJ2-3
clone size: .
CDR3 DNA: TGTGCCAGCAGCTCGGGACTAGGAGGAGTGGATACGCAGTATTTT
CDR3 protein: CASSSGLGGVDTQYF

D gene: TRBD2
V gene: TRBV7-2
J gene: TRBJ2-7
clone size: once
CDR3 DNA: TGTGCCAGCAGCGAGCGACTAGCGGGGGGCTACGAGCAGTACTTC
CDR3 protein: CASSERLAGGYEQYF

D gene: TRBD2
V gene: TRBV13
J gene: TRBJ2-3
clone size: .
CDR3 DNA: TGTGCCAGCAGCCATGGGACTAGCGGGAGGGAAGATACGCAGTATTTT
CDR3 protein: CASSHGTSGREDTQYF

D gene: TRBD1
V gene: TRBV28
J gene: TRBJ1-3
clone size: .
CDR3 DNA: TGTGCCAGCAGGGACCCAGGGGGCCGTGGAAACACCATATATTTT
CDR3 protein: CASRDPGGRGNTIYF

D gene: .
V gene: TRBV6-1
J gene: TRBJ1-1
clone size: .
CDR3 DNA: TGTGCCAGCAGACCAAGACAGGTGAACACTGAAGCTTTCTTT
CDR3 protein: CASRPRQVNTEAFF

D gene: .
V gene: TRBV9
J gene: TRBJ2-3
clone size: once
CDR3 DNA: TGTGCCAGCAGCGTAGGGGGGGACTATACGCAGTATTTT
CDR3 protein: CASSVGGDYTQYF

D gene: .
V gene: TRBV6-5
J gene: TRBJ2-2
clone size: .
CDR3 DNA: TGTGCCAGCAGTTACTCTGGGACACCGAAGACCGGGGAGCTGTTTTTT
CDR3 protein: CASSYSGTPKTGELFF

D gene: TRBD2
V gene: TRBV6-1
J gene: TRBJ2-3
clone size: .
CDR3 DNA: TGTGCCAGCAGTGACGGGGGAGGGCCAGATACGCAGTATTTT
CDR3 protein: CASSDGGGPDTQYF

D gene: .
V gene: TRBV6-4
J gene: TRBJ2-6
clone size: .
CDR3 DNA: TGTGCCAGCAGTGATAGGTTGAGCGGGTCTGGGGCCAACGTCCTGACTTTC
CDR3 protein: CASSDRLSGSGANVLTF

D gene: .
V gene: TRBV11-3
J gene: TRBJ2-2
clone size: .
CDR3 DNA: TGTGCCAGCAGCCCGACACCCACATACGGGGAGCTGTTTTTT
CDR3 protein: CASSPTPTYGELFF

D gene: .
V gene: TRBV7-3
J gene: TRBJ1-1
clone size: .
CDR3 DNA: TGTGCCAGCAGCTTGTTTCCGCTCTCTCGGACTGAAGCTTTCTTT
CDR3 protein: CASSLFPLSRTEAFF

D gene: TRBD1
V gene: TRBV9
J gene: TRBJ2-7
clone size: .
CDR3 DNA: TGTGCCAGCAGCGTAGGAACGGGACAGGGCTACGAGCAGTACTTC
CDR3 protein: CASSVGTGQGYEQYF

D gene: .
V gene: TRBV30
J gene: TRBJ1-4
clone size: .
CDR3 DNA: TGTGCCTGGAGTACGGGTTTGGCTAATGAAAAACTGTTTTTT
CDR3 protein: CAWSTGLANEKLFF

D gene: .
V gene: TRBV7-9
J gene: TRBJ1-3
clone size: .
CDR3 DNA: TGTGCCAGCAGGAACGACATCTCTGGAAACACCATATATTTT
CDR3 protein: CASRNDISGNTIYF